This entry lists 8 T cell receptor beta chains sequenced from one sample in a study of shared clonotypes between healthy human individuals. Naive CD8 cells lacked CD45RO and underwent positive selection for CCR7, leaving out terminally differentiated effector memory CD45RA+ cells. TCRdb keeps only in-frame clones here, not all; method: immunoSEQ multiplex PCR. The table includes some 2,000,000 clones, less than 95% detected once. Material: naive CD8+ T cells sorted from blood. These receptors all stem from a man aged 18 to 30 in good health.

The CDR3: CASRGDRGSSYNSPLHF. The CDR3 nucleotides read TGTGCCAGCAGGGGGGACAGAGGGAGCTCCTATAATTCACCCCTCCACTTT. The rearrangement joins TRBV2 to TRBJ1-6, with 7 bases that match TRBD1. Germline V gene data show CDR1 as SNHLY and CDR2 as FYNNEI. V lost 6 bases and J lost 0; bases outside the gene matches: 8. The CDR3 contains 17 residues. The entire variable domain, with the rest obtained from reference TRBV2 and TRBJ1-6, is as follows: EPEVTQTPSHQVTQMGQEVILRCVPISNHLYFYWYRQILGQKVEFLVSFYNNEISEKSEIFDDQFSVERPDGSNFTLKIRSTKLEDSAMYFCASRGDRGSSYNSPLHFGNGTRLTVT.

About this clone itself: At the DNA level, this CDR3 is encoded by other sequences in the same sample as well. The rearrangement links TRBV14 to TRBJ1-1, with no clear D. V was shortened by 1 base and J by 5 bases, with 8 bases between the two germline ends. Germline V gene lookup returns CDR1 SGHDN and CDR2 FVKESK. CDR3 length equals 13 residues. The CDR3 loop is CASSQGRGTEAFF. CDR3 sequence (DNA): TGTGCCAGCAGCCAAGGGAGAGGAACTGAAGCTTTCTTT.

The chain has TRBV19 and TRBJ1-1; D is undetermined. Germline CDR1 is LNHDA and CDR2 is SQIVND (reference sequence). The CDR3 spans 14 residues. Deletions cut 6 bases from V and 1 base from J, with 12 bases between. The CDR3 spells CASSTLRENTEAFF. The CDR3, as DNA: TGTGCCAGTAGCACCCTTAGGGAGAACACTGAAGCTTTCTTT. Full variable domain (remainder filled in from reference TRBV19 and TRBJ1-1): DGGITQSPKYLFRKEGQNVTLSCEQNLNHDAMYWYRQDPGQGLRLIYYSQIVNDFQKGDIAEGYSVSREKKESFPLTVTSAQKNPTAFYLCASSTLRENTEAFFGQGTRLTVV.

The chain has TRBV5-1 and TRBJ2-7, with 7 bases fitting TRBD1. The CDR3 is 15 residues long. From germline, CDR1 is SGHRS and CDR2 YFSETQ. V gave up 0 bases and J gave up 3 bases; unmatched junction bases: 6. CDR3 in amino acids: CASSLAQGVHYEQYF. CDR3 nucleotides: TGCGCCAGCAGCTTGGCCCAGGGGGTCCACTACGAGCAGTACTTC.

V usage is TRBV10-1 and J usage is TRBJ2-2, with TRBD1 identical over 9 bases. Trimming removed 0 bases from V and 1 base from J; junction bases left unmatched: 9. The CDR3 is 19 amino acids. CDR1 is WNHNN and CDR2 is SYGVQD in the germline V gene (reference sequence). The CDR3 region is CASSESTGTGKGNTGELFF. The DNA for the CDR3 is TGCGCCAGCAGTGAGTCCACAGGGACAGGGAAAGGGAACACCGGGGAGCTGTTTTTT.

The chain employs TRBV7-8 and TRBJ2-7; weak D call: TRBD1 (5 bases). V gave up 3 bases and J gave up 3 bases, with 15 bases separating them. Germline V lookup: CDR1 SGHVS, CDR2 FQNEAQ. The CDR3 runs to 15 residues. CDR3 in amino acids: CASSLGPAWDYEQYF. DNA of the CDR3: TGTGCCAGCAGCTTGGGGCCGGCCTGGGACTACGAGCAGTACTTC.

The chain carries TRBV7-8 and TRBJ2-7; D possibly corresponds to TRBD2 (6 bases). The germline V gene encodes CDR1 SGHVS and CDR2 FQNEAQ. Trimming took off 5 bases at V and 4 bases at J, with 21 bases between the two ends. This CDR3 spans 16 amino acids. CDR3 protein: CASSLDRDFVSYEQYF. For the CDR3, the DNA is TGTGCCAGCAGCCTAGACCGGGACTTTGTATCTTACGAGCAGTACTTC.

This sequence joins TRBV10-3 and TRBJ2-3, with D perhaps matching TRBD2 (6 bases). The germline V gene has CDR1 ENHRY and CDR2 SYGVKD. V was shortened by 1 base and J by 0 bases, with 8 bases between the two germline ends. This CDR3 has 15 residues. The DNA of the CDR3 is TGTGCCATCAGTGAGTTGGCGGGGAGCACAGATACGCAGTATTTT. Translation: CAISELAGSTDTQYF.